Listed below are T cell receptor beta chains from one sample, sequenced in a study of T-cell reconstitution after alpha-beta-depleted transplantation in children. TCRdb processed the PCR reads anew with MiXCR; each CDR3 protein has one entry. The repertoire holds 700,000 or so distinct CDR3 sequences, with around 13% as singletons. Sample: PBMCs, taken before TCRalphabeta/CD19-depleted stem cell transplant. Receptors were obtained from a girl aged 2-10 years with congenital amegakaryocytic thrombocytopenia, due to receive a stem cell transplant. The CDR3 runs from the conserved cysteine through the conserved F or W. The D gene is left open where the match is weak. Rows give clone size only sometimes, using once, few, many, or a class for an expanded clone.

CDR3aa,CDR3nt,j_gene,v_gene,abundance,d_gene
CATSDRTSWGTDTQYF,TGTGCCACCAGTGATCGTACTAGCTGGGGCACAGATACGCAGTATTTT,TRBJ2-3,TRBV24-1,-,-
CASSQRGAGGSETQYF,TGTGCCAGCAGCCAACGCGGAGCGGGAGGTAGCGAGACCCAGTACTTC,TRBJ2-5,TRBV3-1,few,TRBD2
CSVEGLGASGSYNEQFF,TGCAGCGTTGAAGGGCTCGGGGCTAGCGGGAGTTACAATGAGCAGTTCTTC,TRBJ2-1,TRBV29-1,-,TRBD2
CASSLLGEEAFF,TGTGCCAGCAGCTTGTTGGGGGAAGAAGCTTTCTTT,TRBJ1-1,TRBV7-8,-,-
CAWSVPYPGQDEQFF,TGTGCCTGGAGTGTACCGTATCCAGGGCAGGATGAGCAGTTCTTC,TRBJ2-1,TRBV30,-,-
CCARDFYREDAKNIQYF,TGCTGCGCTAGAGATTTTTACAGGGAAGATGCCAAAAACATTCAGTACTTC,TRBJ2-4,TRBV20-1,-,-
CSHRTASGGNEQFF,TGCAGCCATCGGACGGCTAGCGGAGGGAATGAGCAGTTCTTC,TRBJ2-1,TRBV29-1,-,TRBD2
CAWSVPQRTENYGYTF,TGTGCCTGGAGTGTACCCCAGAGGACGGAAAACTATGGCTACACCTTC,TRBJ1-2,TRBV30,-,-
CASSQGQAFWYGYTF,TGTGCCAGCAGCCAAGGACAGGCCTTTTGGTATGGCTACACCTTC,TRBJ1-2,TRBV7-9,-,TRBD1
CATSIVAGITDTQYF,TGTGCCACCAGCATTGTAGCGGGAATTACGGATACGCAGTATTTT,TRBJ2-3,TRBV15,few,TRBD2
CASSSLDRGSNEQYF,TGTGCCAGCAGCTCGCTAGACAGGGGATCCAACGAGCAGTACTTC,TRBJ2-7,TRBV7-2,-,TRBD1
CATNRQNSPLHF,TGTGCCACCAATAGACAGAATTCACCCCTCCACTTT,TRBJ1-6,TRBV10-3,many,-
CASSIPSGEQFF,TGTGCCAGCAGCATCCCTAGCGGTGAGCAGTTCTTC,TRBJ2-1,TRBV7-8,-,TRBD2
CASSLELGSSYNEQFF,TGCGCCAGCAGCTTGGAACTAGGAAGCTCCTACAATGAGCAGTTCTTC,TRBJ2-1,TRBV5-1,many,-
CSARDGQVKETQYF,TGCAGTGCTAGAGATGGACAGGTCAAAGAGACCCAGTACTTC,TRBJ2-5,TRBV20-1,-,TRBD1